This TCR beta chain was profiled in a study of T cell responses to AZD1222 COVID-19 vaccine. About the study: Doses given second, at about 4 or about 12 weeks, were pooled.

General study findings and limits: Among vaccine-associated CD4 TCRs, coverage spanned spike, with dominance at 160-218 and 743-854. Regions left unmutated in variants are reportedly the target of nearly half of spike-specific TCRs. Only six or seven AZD1222 recipients tested seropositive at baseline.

The assay was immunoSEQ multiplex PCR, and TCRdb's table has in-frame clones only and misses some. The sample consists of 150,000 to 190,000 clones, 90% of them appearing once. The germline V gene has CDR1 SGHNT and CDR2 YYREEE (reference sequence). Unmatched junction bases numbered 3, after V lost 3 bases and J lost 2 bases. The CDR3 has 14 residues. Notes on this clone: Its target is unknown.

The rearrangement uses TRBV5-4 and TRBJ2-5; 8 nucleotides match TRBD2. This sequence was found in an adult in good health. Sample: peripheral blood, taken on day 0 of AZD1222 vaccination. The CDR3 DNA is TGTGCCAGCAGCTCGGGGGGGTCGCAAGAGACCCAGTACTTC. Protein product: CASSSGGSQETQYF.